Given below is one TCR beta chain in context. This record comes from a study of blood T cell repertoires in COVID-19. Study background: Specimens from acute and convalescent COVID-19 originated in the United States, Italy and Spain. The analysed material was cDNA or gDNA that came from T cells, B-cell-depleted T cells, or PBMCs.

Per the germline V gene, CDR1 is SGHTS and CDR2 is YDEGEE. Between the trimmed V and J ends, which lost 4 bases and 5 bases, there was a span of 9 bases. The CDR3 consists of 12 residues. The data were produced by immunoSEQ multiplex PCR, yet TCRdb's version contains in-frame clones alone and is incomplete. This sample yields about 94,000 clones, of which roughly 84% are seen a single time; 6.3% belongs to the top ten. Sequenced input: peripheral blood. This clonotype was sampled from a man in his sixties with acute or convalescent COVID-19. This chain joins TRBV5-8 and TRBJ1-1; D perhaps matches TRBD1 (6 bases). The CDR3 nucleotides read TGTGCCAGCAGCCACACAGGGACTGAAGCTTTCTTT. Protein sequence: CASSHTGTEAFF. The whole variable domain, remainder taken from reference TRBV5-8 and TRBJ1-1, is EAGVTQSPTHLIKTRGQQATLRCSPISGHTSVYWYQQALGLGLQFLLWYDEGEERNRGNFPPRFSGRQFPNYSSELNVNALELEDSALYLCASSHTGTEAFFGQGTRLTVV.